The 11 T cell receptor beta chains below all came from one sample that was sequenced in a study of regulatory T cells in long-lasting Graves disease. This sample's time point: newly diagnosed GD, antithyroid drugs for less than 3 months. The TCR library used RNA extracted from PBMCs. iRepertoire HTBI primers and Arm-PCR of CDR3 regions built TCR beta libraries. TCRdb ran MiXCR on the multiplex PCR reads and lists one entry per CDR3 protein. Counted here are roughly 250,000 distinct CDR3 sequences, under 20% occurring once; the ten biggest clones make up 14%. This sample was also put to use in a study of T cells in Graves' hyperthyroidism and ophthalmopathy.

Sequenced material: peripheral blood mononuclear cells (PBMCs), taken at new diagnosis, from a patient treated with antithyroid drugs. These receptor sequences come from a woman aged 25 to 45 with Graves disease.

This clonotype was counted between two and nine times. This chain connects TRBV6-5 to TRBJ1-5; 7 bases are shared with TRBD1. Germline values: CDR1 MNHEY, CDR2 SVGAGI. The J segment lost 2 bases and the V segment lost 4 bases, leaving 5 bases of the junction unmatched. The CDR3 has 15 amino acids. Here the CDR3 reads CASSSGGIGNQPQHF. The CDR3 DNA reads TGTGCCAGCAGTTCAGGGGGAATAGGCAATCAGCCCCAGCATTTT.

This chain joins TRBV7-8 and TRBJ1-2; possible D gene TRBD1, 6 bases. Germline V CDR1 and CDR2: SGHVS, FQNEAQ. This CDR3 comprises 13 residues. Trimming stripped 2 bases from V and 6 bases from J, with 10 bases between. CDR3 in amino acids: CASSLTGKDGYTF. The CDR3 coding sequence is TGTGCCAGCAGCTTAACAGGGAAAGATGGCTACACCTTC.

This clonotype was seen at least ten times. The chain links TRBV7-9 to TRBJ1-2; D uncertain. Germline V gives CDR1 SEHNR, CDR2 FQNEAQ (reference sequence). V lost 2 bases and J 8 bases, leaving 6 bases between the germline ends. CDR3 length equals 11 residues. In DNA, the CDR3 is TGTGCCAGCAGCTTAAACATGGGCTACACCTTC. As protein: CASSLNMGYTF.

The chain couples TRBV19 to TRBJ2-2; D unresolved. There are 14 residues in the CDR3. V dropped 5 bases and J dropped 7 bases, with 14 bases sitting between them. The germline V gene encodes CDR1 LNHDA and CDR2 SQIVND (reference sequence). CDR3 nucleotides: TGTGCCAGTAGTTATTTGACCCTGGGCGGGGAGCTGTTTTTT. Amino acid sequence: CASSYLTLGGELFF. Drawing the rest from reference TRBV19 and TRBJ2-2, the complete variable domain is DGGITQSPKYLFRKEGQNVTLSCEQNLNHDAMYWYRQDPGQGLRLIYYSQIVNDFQKGDIAEGYSVSREKKESFPLTVTSAQKNPTAFYLCASSYLTLGGELFFGEGSRLTVL.

The chain carries TRBV9 and TRBJ2-6; TRBD2 matches at 10 bases. The V and J ends lost 0 bases and 12 bases, in that order; junction bases with no gene match: 12. Germline CDR1 reads SGDLS; CDR2 reads YYNGEE. CDR3 size: 17 residues. The CDR3 nucleotides are TGTGCCAGCAGCGTAGACCTAAAGCGGGGGGGTACCAGCGTCCTGACTTTC. Its protein is CASSVDLKRGGTSVLTF.

This clonotype has ten or more counts. The chain joins TRBV5-5 to TRBJ2-3, with D tentatively TRBD2 (6 bases). The germline CDR1 and CDR2 sequences are SGHKS and YYEKEE (reference sequence). Trimming took off 4 bases at V and 1 base at J, with 16 bases between the two ends. The CDR3 runs 16 residues. CDR3 residues: CASSLYRGYGTDTQYF. CDR3 in DNA: TGTGCCAGCAGCCTCTATCGGGGGTACGGCACAGATACGCAGTATTTT. Using reference TRBV5-5 and TRBJ2-3 for the parts outside the CDR3, the full variable domain is DAGVTQSPTHLIKTRGQQVTLRCSPISGHKSVSWYQQVLGQGPQFIFQYYEKEERGRGNFPDRFSARQFPNYSSELNVNALLLGDSALYLCASSLYRGYGTDTQYFGPGTRLTVL.

This clonotype was recorded many times. CDR3 residues: CASSRQGVYEQYF. In DNA, the CDR3 is TGTGCCAGCAGCCGGCAGGGGGTCTACGAGCAGTACTTC. The chain combines TRBV11-2 with TRBJ2-7; the match to TRBD1 covers 7 bases. J was trimmed by 3 bases and V by 5 bases; bases with no gene match: 4. Germline V gene sequence: CDR1 SGHAT, CDR2 FQNNGV. The CDR3 has 13 amino acids.

This clonotype was found a few times. Since a much larger clone is just one base distant, this may be a read error. The V call is TRBV27, the J call TRBJ2-7; D gene unclear. CDR1 and CDR2 from the germline V gene are MNHEY and SMNVEV (reference sequence). The CDR3 contains 12 residues. The CDR3 nucleotides read TGTGCCAGCAGGGGCGCTTACTACGAGCAGCACTTC. This codes for CASRGAYYEQHF.

This clonotype was seen only a few times. It may be a read error: a sequence one base away is much more abundant. Since no conserved phenylalanine or tryptophan closes the CDR3, a read error is the likely cause. CDR3 residues: CASRGSENTGELFL. The CDR3 nucleotides read TGTGCCAGCAGGGGTAGCGAGAACACCGGGGAGCTGTTTCTT. The chain combines TRBV9 with TRBJ2-2, with a weak D call TRBD2 (5 bases). The CDR3 contains 14 residues. Germline CDR1 is SGDLS and CDR2 is YYNGEE. Trimming cost V 5 bases and J 1 base, with 9 bases left between them.

The chain employs TRBV20-1 and TRBJ2-1, with 9 positions matching TRBD1. This CDR3 has 15 residues. From germline, CDR1 is DFQATT and CDR2 SNEGSKA (reference sequence). The CDR3 DNA reads TGCAGCGTCCTTACATTCGGACAGGGGTACAATGAGCAGTTCTTC. Translation gives CSVLTFGQGYNEQFF.

This clonotype has at least ten counts. The gene calls are TRBV20-1 and TRBJ2-7; 8 bases map to TRBD1. V lost 4 bases, J lost 1 base, and 6 bases stayed unmatched. CDR1 is DFQATT and CDR2 is SNEGSKA in the germline V gene (reference sequence). The CDR3 totals 14 residues. The DNA of the CDR3 is TGCAGTGCTAAACTTGACAGGGGTTCCTACGAGCAGTACTTC. It encodes CSAKLDRGSYEQYF.